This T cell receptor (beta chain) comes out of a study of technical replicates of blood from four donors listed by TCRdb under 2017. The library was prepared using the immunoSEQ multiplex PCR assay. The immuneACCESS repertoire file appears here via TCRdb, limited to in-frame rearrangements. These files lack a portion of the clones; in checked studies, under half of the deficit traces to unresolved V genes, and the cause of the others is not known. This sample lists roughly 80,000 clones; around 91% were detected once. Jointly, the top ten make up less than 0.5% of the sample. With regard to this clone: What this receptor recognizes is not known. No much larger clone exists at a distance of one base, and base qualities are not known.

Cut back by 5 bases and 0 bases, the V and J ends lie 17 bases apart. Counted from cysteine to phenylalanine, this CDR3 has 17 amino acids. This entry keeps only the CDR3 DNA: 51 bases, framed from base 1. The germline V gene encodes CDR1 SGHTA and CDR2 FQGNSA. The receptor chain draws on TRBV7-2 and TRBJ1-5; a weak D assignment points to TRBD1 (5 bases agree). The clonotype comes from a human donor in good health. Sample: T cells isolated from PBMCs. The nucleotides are TGTGCCAGCAGCCCCTCGGGGGAGGTGGGTAGCAATCAGCCCCAGCATTTT. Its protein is CASSPSGEVGSNQPQHF.